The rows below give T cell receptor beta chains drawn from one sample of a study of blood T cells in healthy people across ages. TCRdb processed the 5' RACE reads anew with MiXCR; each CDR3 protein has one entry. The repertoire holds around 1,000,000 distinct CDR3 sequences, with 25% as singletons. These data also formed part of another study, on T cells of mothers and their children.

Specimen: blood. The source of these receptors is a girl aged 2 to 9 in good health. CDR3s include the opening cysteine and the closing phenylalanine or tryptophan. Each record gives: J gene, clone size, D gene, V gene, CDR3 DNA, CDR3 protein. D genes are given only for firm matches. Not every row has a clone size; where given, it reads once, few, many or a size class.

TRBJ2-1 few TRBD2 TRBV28 TGTGCCAGCAGTTTCTTAGCGGGAGGATTAGATGAGCAGTTCTTC CASSFLAGGLDEQFF
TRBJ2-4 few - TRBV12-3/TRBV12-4 TGTGCCAGCAGTTTGAGGGTTTTAGCCAAAAACATTCAGTACTTC CASSLRVLAKNIQYF
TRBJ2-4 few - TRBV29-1 TGCAGCGGAGGCATAAACAGGGAAATTCAGTACTTC CSGGINREIQYF
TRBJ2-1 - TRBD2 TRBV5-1 TGCGCCACCGGCGGGAGTGCGGATGAGCAGTTCTTC CATGGSADEQFF
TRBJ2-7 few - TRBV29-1 TGCAGCGTGACTGGGACTTCCTACGAGCAGTACTTC CSVTGTSYEQYF
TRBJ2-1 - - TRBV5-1 TGCGCCAGCAGCATAGTCCCGGGACCTCGTGGGGAGCAGTTCTTC CASSIVPGPRGEQFF
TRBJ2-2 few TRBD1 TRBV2 TGTGCCAGCAGTGAGTTGAGGGGGCGGATGAAGCTGTTTTTT CASSELRGRMKLFF
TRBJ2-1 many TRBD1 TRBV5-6 TGTGCCAGCAGTCCCGGGACAGGGGGCATCAATGAGCAGTTCTTC CASSPGTGGINEQFF
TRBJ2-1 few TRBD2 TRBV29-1 TGCAGCGGGGTATTAGCGGGAGACTACAATGAGCAGTTCTTC CSGVLAGDYNEQFF
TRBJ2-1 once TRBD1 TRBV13 TGTGCCAGCAGCTTAAAGGGGGCCGGTTACAATGAGCAGTTCTTC CASSLKGAGYNEQFF
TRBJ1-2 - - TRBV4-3 TGCGCCAGCAGCCCAGGGAACGACAGAACTAACTATGGCTACACCTTC CASSPGNDRTNYGYTF
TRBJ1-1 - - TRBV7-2 TGTGCCAGCAGCTTGAATTGGGGTACTGAAGCTTTCTTT CASSLNWGTEAFF
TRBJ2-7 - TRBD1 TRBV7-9 TGTGCCAGCAGCCCCGTGGGACAGAACGAGCAGTACTTC CASSPVGQNEQYF
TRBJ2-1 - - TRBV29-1 TGCAGCGCCGTTTCGTTCGGTGACCCTAATTACAATGAGCAGTTCTTC CSAVSFGDPNYNEQFF
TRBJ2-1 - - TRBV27 TGTGCCAGCAGTTTCCCGGGGCCGGACAATGAGCAGTTCTTC CASSFPGPDNEQFF